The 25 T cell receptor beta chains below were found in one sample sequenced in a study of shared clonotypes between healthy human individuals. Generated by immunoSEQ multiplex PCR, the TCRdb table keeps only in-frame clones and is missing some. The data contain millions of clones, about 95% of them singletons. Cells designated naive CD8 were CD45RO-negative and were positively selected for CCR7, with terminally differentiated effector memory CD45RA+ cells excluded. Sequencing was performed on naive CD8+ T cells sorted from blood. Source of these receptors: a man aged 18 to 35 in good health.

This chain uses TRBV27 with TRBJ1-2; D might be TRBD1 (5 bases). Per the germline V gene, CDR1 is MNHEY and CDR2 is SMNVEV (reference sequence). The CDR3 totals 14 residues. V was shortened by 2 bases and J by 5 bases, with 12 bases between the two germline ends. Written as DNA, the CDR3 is TGTGCCAGCAGTTTAGTGGGGCTGGTTTATGGCTACACCTTC. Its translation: CASSLVGLVYGYTF.

CDR3 sequence: CSVEGLAGAYSYNEQFF. Here the CDR3 DNA reads TGCAGCGTTGAAGGGCTAGCGGGAGCCTACTCCTACAATGAGCAGTTCTTC. The chain is built from TRBV29-1 and TRBJ2-1; TRBD2 matches at 10 bases. Germline-derived CDR1 and CDR2 are SQVTM and ANQGSEA. The CDR3 is 17 residues long. V lost 1 base to trimming and J lost 0 bases; unmatched junction nucleotides: 6.

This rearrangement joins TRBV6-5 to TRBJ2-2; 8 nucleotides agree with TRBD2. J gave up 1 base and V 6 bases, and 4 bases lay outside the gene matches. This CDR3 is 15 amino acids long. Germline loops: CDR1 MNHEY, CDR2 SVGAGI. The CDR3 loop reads CASRLAGGNTGELFF. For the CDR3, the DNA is TGTGCCAGCAGGCTAGCGGGCGGGAACACCGGGGAGCTGTTTTTT.

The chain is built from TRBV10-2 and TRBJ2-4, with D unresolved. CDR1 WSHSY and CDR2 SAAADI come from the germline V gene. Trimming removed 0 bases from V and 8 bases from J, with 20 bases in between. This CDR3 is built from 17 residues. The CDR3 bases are TGCGCCAGCAGTGAGTCATGGGCAGGTGACTGGAGTTACATTCAGTACTTC. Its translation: CASSESWAGDWSYIQYF.

The CDR3 sequence is CASSFSQGYGYTF. Written as DNA, the CDR3 is TGTGCCAGCAGTTTTTCCCAGGGTTACGGCTACACCTTC. V gene TRBV27 combines with J gene TRBJ1-2, with D perhaps TRBD1 (5 bases). The CDR3 runs to 13 residues. In germline, CDR1 is MNHEY, CDR2 SMNVEV (reference sequence). With 3 bases removed from V and 8 bases from J, the gap between germline ends came to 13 bases.

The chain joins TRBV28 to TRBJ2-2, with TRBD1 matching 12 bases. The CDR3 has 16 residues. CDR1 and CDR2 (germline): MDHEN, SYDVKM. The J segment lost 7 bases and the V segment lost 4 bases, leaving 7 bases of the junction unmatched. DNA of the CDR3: TGTGCCAGCAGTTCATGGGACAGGGGGCAGGTCGGGGAGCTGTTTTTT. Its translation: CASSSWDRGQVGELFF.

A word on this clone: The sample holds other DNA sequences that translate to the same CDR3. CDR3 nucleotides: TGTGCCAGCAGCTTAACAGGGGGCTACGAGCAGTACTTC. Translating gives CASSLTGGYEQYF. This chain joins TRBV7-6 and TRBJ2-7; the match to TRBD1 covers 8 bases. CDR1 SGHVS and CDR2 FNYEAQ come from the germline V gene. Losses at the gene ends were 2 bases for V and 3 bases for J; bases not matched to a gene: 0. The CDR3 loop spans 13 amino acids. Using reference TRBV7-6 and TRBJ2-7 for the parts outside the CDR3, the full variable domain is GAGVSQSPRYKVTKRGQDVALRCDPISGHVSLYWYRQALGQGPEFLTYFNYEAQQDKSGLPNDRFSAERPEGSISTLTIQRTEQRDSAMYRCASSLTGGYEQYFGPGTRLTVT.

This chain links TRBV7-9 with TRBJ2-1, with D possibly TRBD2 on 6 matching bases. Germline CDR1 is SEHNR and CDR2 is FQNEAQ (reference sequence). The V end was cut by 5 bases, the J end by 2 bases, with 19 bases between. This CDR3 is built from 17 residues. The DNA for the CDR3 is TGTGCCAGCAGCCCACTACCCCTAGCGAATACCTACAATGAGCAGTTCTTC. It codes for CASSPLPLANTYNEQFF.

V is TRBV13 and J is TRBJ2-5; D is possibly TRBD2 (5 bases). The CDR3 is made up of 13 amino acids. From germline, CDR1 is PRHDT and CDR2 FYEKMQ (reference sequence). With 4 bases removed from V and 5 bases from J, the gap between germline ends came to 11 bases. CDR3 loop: CASSSGVVETQYF. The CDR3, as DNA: TGTGCCAGCAGCTCCGGGGTAGTTGAGACCCAGTACTTC.

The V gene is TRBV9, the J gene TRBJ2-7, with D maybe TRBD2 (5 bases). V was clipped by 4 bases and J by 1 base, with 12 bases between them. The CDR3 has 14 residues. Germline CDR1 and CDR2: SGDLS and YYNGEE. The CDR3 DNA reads TGTGCCAGCAGCCAAGAAGGACTTTCCTACGAGCAGTACTTC. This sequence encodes CASSQEGLSYEQYF.

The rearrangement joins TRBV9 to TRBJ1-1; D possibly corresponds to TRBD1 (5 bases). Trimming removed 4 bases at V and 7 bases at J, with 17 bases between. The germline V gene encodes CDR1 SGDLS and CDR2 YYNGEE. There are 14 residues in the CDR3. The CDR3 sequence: CASSIGTAIGEAFF. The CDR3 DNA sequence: TGTGCCAGCAGCATCGGGACGGCGATCGGTGAAGCTTTCTTT.

The CDR3 DNA reads as TGTGCCAGCAGTTCACGGGCATATTCTGGGGCCAACGTCCTGACTTTC. It encodes CASSSRAYSGANVLTF. The chain uses TRBV27 and TRBJ2-6; D is uncertain. Trimming left V 4 bases short and J 1 base short, with 11 bases between. Germline V gives CDR1 MNHEY, CDR2 SMNVEV (reference sequence). The CDR3 length is 16 residues. Supplemented by reference TRBV27 and TRBJ2-6, the full variable domain reads EAQVTQNPRYLITVTGKKLTVTCSQNMNHEYMSWYRQDPGLGLRQIYYSMNVEVTDKGDVPEGYKVSRKEKRNFPLILESPSPNQTSLYFCASSSRAYSGANVLTFGAGSRLTVL.

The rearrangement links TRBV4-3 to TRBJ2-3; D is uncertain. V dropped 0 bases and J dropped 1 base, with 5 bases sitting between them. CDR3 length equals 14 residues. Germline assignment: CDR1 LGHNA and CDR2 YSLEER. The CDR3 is CASSQDDRTDTQYF. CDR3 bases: TGCGCCAGCAGCCAAGACGACCGCACAGATACGCAGTATTTT.

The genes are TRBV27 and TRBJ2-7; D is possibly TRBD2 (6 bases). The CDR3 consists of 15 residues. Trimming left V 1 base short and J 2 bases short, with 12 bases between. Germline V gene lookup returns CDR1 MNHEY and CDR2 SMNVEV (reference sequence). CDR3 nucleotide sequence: TGTGCCAGCAGTTTATATGAAGGCGGGACCTACGAGCAGTACTTC. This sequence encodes CASSLYEGGTYEQYF.

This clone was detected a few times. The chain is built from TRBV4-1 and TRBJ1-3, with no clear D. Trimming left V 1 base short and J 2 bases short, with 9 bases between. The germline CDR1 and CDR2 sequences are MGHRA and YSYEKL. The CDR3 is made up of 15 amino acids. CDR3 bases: TGCGCCAGCAGCCAAGTTGGTCCCCCTGGAAACACCATATATTTT. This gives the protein CASSQVGPPGNTIYF.

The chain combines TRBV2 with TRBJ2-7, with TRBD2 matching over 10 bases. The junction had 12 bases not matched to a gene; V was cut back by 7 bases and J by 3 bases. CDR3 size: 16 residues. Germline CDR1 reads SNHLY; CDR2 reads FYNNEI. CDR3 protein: CASKSRSGRSDYEQYF. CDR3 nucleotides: TGTGCCAGCAAAAGCCGTAGCGGGAGGTCTGACTACGAGCAGTACTTC.

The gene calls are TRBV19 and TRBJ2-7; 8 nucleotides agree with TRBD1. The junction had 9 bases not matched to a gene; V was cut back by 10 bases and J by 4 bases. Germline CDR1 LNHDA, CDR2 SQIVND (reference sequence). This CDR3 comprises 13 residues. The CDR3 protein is CATSPGQAYEQYF. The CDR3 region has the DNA TGTGCCACCTCGCCGGGACAGGCGTACGAGCAGTACTTC.

CDR3 in amino acids: CSVLLAASTDTQYF. The CDR3 DNA is TGCAGCGTTTTACTAGCGGCAAGCACAGATACGCAGTATTTT. The chain carries TRBV29-1 and TRBJ2-3; 8 bases are shared with TRBD2. The CDR3 is 14 amino acids. Trimming cost V 5 bases and J 0 bases; bases outside gene matches: 4. Germline-derived CDR1 and CDR2 are SQVTM and ANQGSEA.

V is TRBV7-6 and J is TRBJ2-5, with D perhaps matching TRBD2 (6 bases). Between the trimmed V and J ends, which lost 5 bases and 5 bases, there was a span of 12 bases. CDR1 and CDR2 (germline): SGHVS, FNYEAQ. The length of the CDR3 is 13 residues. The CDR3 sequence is CASSPGLAETQYF. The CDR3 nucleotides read TGTGCCAGCAGCCCGGGACTCGCGGAGACCCAGTACTTC.

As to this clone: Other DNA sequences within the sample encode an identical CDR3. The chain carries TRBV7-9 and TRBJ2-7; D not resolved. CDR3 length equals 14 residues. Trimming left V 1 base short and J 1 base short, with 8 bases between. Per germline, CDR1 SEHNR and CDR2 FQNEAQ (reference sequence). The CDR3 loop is CASSLVALSYEQYF. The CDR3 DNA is TGTGCCAGCAGCTTAGTAGCCCTGTCCTACGAGCAGTACTTC.

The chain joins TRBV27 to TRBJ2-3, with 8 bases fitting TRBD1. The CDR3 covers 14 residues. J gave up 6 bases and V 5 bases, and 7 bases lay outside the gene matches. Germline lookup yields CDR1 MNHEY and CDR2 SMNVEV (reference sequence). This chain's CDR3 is CASSSIRDRDTQYF. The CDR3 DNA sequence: TGTGCCAGCAGTAGTATCCGGGACAGGGATACGCAGTATTTT.

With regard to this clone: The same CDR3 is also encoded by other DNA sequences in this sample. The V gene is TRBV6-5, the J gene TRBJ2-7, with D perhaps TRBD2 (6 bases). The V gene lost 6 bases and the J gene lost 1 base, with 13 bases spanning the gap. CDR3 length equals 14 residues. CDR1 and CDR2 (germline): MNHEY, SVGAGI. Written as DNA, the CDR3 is TGTGCCAGCAGCTTCTCGGGGGAATCCTACGAGCAGTACTTC. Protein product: CASSFSGESYEQYF.

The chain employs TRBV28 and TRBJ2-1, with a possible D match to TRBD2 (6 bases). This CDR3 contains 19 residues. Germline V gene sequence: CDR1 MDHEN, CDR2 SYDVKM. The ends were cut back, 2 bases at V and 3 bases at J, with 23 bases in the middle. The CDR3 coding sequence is TGTGCCAGCAGTTTAAGGTCTATTTTTGGGGGAGGTGGCTACAATGAGCAGTTCTTC. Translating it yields CASSLRSIFGGGGYNEQFF.

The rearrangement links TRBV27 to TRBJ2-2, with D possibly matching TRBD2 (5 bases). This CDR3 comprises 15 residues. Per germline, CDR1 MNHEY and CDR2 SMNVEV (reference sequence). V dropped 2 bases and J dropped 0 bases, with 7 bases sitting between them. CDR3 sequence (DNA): TGTGCCAGCAGTTTAAACGGGGCGAACACCGGGGAGCTGTTTTTT. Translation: CASSLNGANTGELFF.

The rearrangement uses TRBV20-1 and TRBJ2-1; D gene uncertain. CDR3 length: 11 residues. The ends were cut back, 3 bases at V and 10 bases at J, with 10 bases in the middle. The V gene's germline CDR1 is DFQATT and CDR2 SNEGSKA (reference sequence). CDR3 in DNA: TGCAGTGCTAGTTACGGATTAGAGCAGTTCTTC. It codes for CSASYGLEQFF.